The clone carrying this TCR beta chain has just one count. V shed 1 base and J shed 9 bases, with 22 bases lying between them. Germline V CDR1 and CDR2: LNHNV, YYDKDF (reference sequence). The CDR3 length is 17 residues. The source of the sample is a study of control samples from healthy donors and cancer patients. Sequencing was performed with immunoSEQ multiplex PCR; in TCRdb, only in-frame clones are kept and a portion is missing. This table holds 150,000 to 200,000 clones, approximately 94% found once. This TCR came from a woman aged 18-29 years in good health. The chain combines TRBV15 with TRBJ2-1; D might be TRBD1 (6 bases). The sample comprised blood. The CDR3: CATSRGLNGRGWGEQFF. CDR3 nucleotide sequence: TGTGCCACCAGCAGAGGGCTAAACGGAAGGGGGTGGGGTGAGCAGTTCTTC.